A selection of T cell receptor beta chains follows, all from one sample in a study of blood T cell repertoires in COVID-19. Using immunoSEQ multiplex PCR, the repertoire was profiled, and TCRdb retains in-frame clones only, with some absent. The sample shows approximately 20,000 clones, around 90% of them seen only once. The sample was peripheral blood. The source is a human donor in a cohort sampled during active COVID-19. The CDR3 runs from the conserved cysteine through the conserved F or W. The order of the fields is CDR3 length, clone size, D gene, V gene, J gene, CDR3 protein, CDR3 DNA. D genes are given only for firm matches. Only some rows state a clone size, as once, few, many or a class for expanded clones.

len: 16; abundance: .; d_gene: TRBD1; v_gene: TRBV5-1; j_gene: TRBJ2-5; CDR3aa: CASSLEIGTGRETQYF; CDR3nt: TGCGCCAGCAGCTTGGAAATAGGGACAGGGAGGGAGACCCAGTACTTC
len: 18; abundance: .; d_gene: TRBD2; v_gene: TRBV9; j_gene: TRBJ2-2; CDR3aa: CASSLRLTSGGISGELFF; CDR3nt: TGTGCCAGCAGCCTACGGCTCACTAGCGGGGGGATTTCCGGGGAGCTGTTTTTT
len: 14; abundance: .; d_gene: .; v_gene: TRBV10-1; j_gene: TRBJ1-5; CDR3aa: CASSESGVNQPQHF; CDR3nt: TGCGCCAGCAGTGAATCAGGGGTCAATCAGCCCCAGCATTTT
len: 16; abundance: .; d_gene: TRBD2; v_gene: TRBV29-1; j_gene: TRBJ2-7; CDR3aa: CSVEDLGGLAGKEQYF; CDR3nt: TGCAGCGTTGAAGATCTGGGGGGACTAGCGGGTAAAGAGCAGTACTTC
len: 15; abundance: .; d_gene: TRBD1; v_gene: TRBV15; j_gene: TRBJ1-1; CDR3aa: CATSRDRHRGVQAFF; CDR3nt: TGTGCCACCAGCAGAGATCGGCACAGGGGCGTTCAAGCTTTCTTT
len: 16; abundance: .; d_gene: .; v_gene: TRBV15; j_gene: TRBJ1-5; CDR3aa: CATSRDFSGRNQPQHF; CDR3nt: TGTGCCACCAGCAGAGATTTTTCAGGGCGCAATCAGCCCCAGCATTTT
len: 15; abundance: .; d_gene: TRBD2; v_gene: TRBV14; j_gene: TRBJ2-1; CDR3aa: CASSQDSGSINEQFF; CDR3nt: TGTGCCAGCAGCCAAGATAGCGGGAGTATTAATGAGCAGTTCTTC
len: 16; abundance: .; d_gene: .; v_gene: TRBV11-2; j_gene: TRBJ1-6; CDR3aa: CASSPGGVSYNSPLHF; CDR3nt: TGTGCCAGCAGTCCGGGGGGCGTATCCTATAATTCACCCCTCCACTTT
len: 15; abundance: .; d_gene: .; v_gene: TRBV29-1; j_gene: TRBJ2-2; CDR3aa: CSVGVRGKDTGELFF; CDR3nt: TGCAGCGTTGGGGTCAGGGGTAAAGACACCGGGGAGCTGTTTTTT
len: 14; abundance: .; d_gene: TRBD1; v_gene: TRBV28; j_gene: TRBJ1-6; CDR3aa: CASSIGQGRSPLHF; CDR3nt: TGTGCCAGCAGTATAGGACAGGGACGCTCACCCCTCCACTTT
len: 14; abundance: .; d_gene: .; v_gene: TRBV6-5; j_gene: TRBJ1-1; CDR3aa: CASTLTGMNTEAFF; CDR3nt: TGTGCCAGCACATTGACAGGCATGAACACTGAAGCTTTCTTT
len: 12; abundance: .; d_gene: .; v_gene: TRBV19; j_gene: TRBJ2-2; CDR3aa: CASTADTGELFF; CDR3nt: TGTGCCAGTACCGCGGACACCGGGGAGCTGTTTTTT
len: 15; abundance: .; d_gene: TRBD1; v_gene: TRBV18; j_gene: TRBJ1-2; CDR3aa: CASSSSGTGTYGYTF; CDR3nt: TGTGCCAGCTCATCCTCCGGGACAGGGACCTATGGCTACACCTTC
len: 13; abundance: .; d_gene: TRBD1; v_gene: TRBV5-4; j_gene: TRBJ1-1; CDR3aa: CASSLNRGTEAFF; CDR3nt: TGTGCCAGCAGCCTCAACAGGGGCACTGAAGCTTTCTTT
len: 14; abundance: .; d_gene: .; v_gene: TRBV5-6; j_gene: TRBJ1-2; CDR3aa: CASSPPERDYGYTF; CDR3nt: TGTGCCAGCAGCCCACCCGAGAGGGACTATGGCTACACCTTC
len: 15; abundance: .; d_gene: TRBD1; v_gene: TRBV7-9; j_gene: TRBJ1-3; CDR3aa: CASSEQGAAGNTIYF; CDR3nt: TGTGCCAGCAGCGAGCAGGGGGCGGCGGGAAACACCATATATTTT
len: 15; abundance: .; d_gene: .; v_gene: TRBV19; j_gene: TRBJ2-3; CDR3aa: CATSIAPRGTDTQYF; CDR3nt: TGTGCCACCAGTATAGCACCCCGGGGCACAGATACGCAGTATTTT
len: 15; abundance: once; d_gene: TRBD2; v_gene: TRBV19; j_gene: TRBJ2-3; CDR3aa: CASSQMSGGTDTQYF; CDR3nt: TGTGCCAGCAGCCAAATGAGCGGGGGCACAGATACGCAGTATTTT
len: 20; abundance: .; d_gene: TRBD2; v_gene: TRBV9; j_gene: TRBJ2-1; CDR3aa: CASSVATGGSRLNSYNEQFF; CDR3nt: TGTGCCAGCAGCGTAGCTACTGGCGGGAGTAGATTAAACTCCTACAATGAGCAGTTCTTC
len: 15; abundance: .; d_gene: .; v_gene: TRBV13; j_gene: TRBJ1-6; CDR3aa: CASSLYPGRGSPLHF; CDR3nt: TGTGCCAGCAGCTTATATCCAGGGCGCGGCTCACCCCTCCACTTT
len: 19; abundance: .; d_gene: .; v_gene: TRBV28; j_gene: TRBJ2-1; CDR3aa: CASILGQTPTKRSYNEQFF; CDR3nt: TGTGCCAGCATCTTAGGCCAAACACCCACTAAACGCTCCTACAATGAGCAGTTCTTC
len: 13; abundance: .; d_gene: .; v_gene: TRBV6-5; j_gene: TRBJ1-6; CDR3aa: CASSYEPNSPLHF; CDR3nt: TGTGCCAGCAGTTACGAGCCGAATTCACCCCTCCACTTT
len: 14; abundance: .; d_gene: .; v_gene: TRBV7-6; j_gene: TRBJ1-4; CDR3aa: CASSPVGSDEKLFF; CDR3nt: TGTGCCAGCAGCCCCGTCGGGTCAGATGAAAAACTGTTTTTT
len: 13; abundance: .; d_gene: .; v_gene: TRBV12-3/TRBV12-4; j_gene: TRBJ1-5; CDR3aa: CASRGQRDQPQHF; CDR3nt: TGTGCCAGCAGGGGGCAGAGAGATCAGCCCCAGCATTTT
len: 15; abundance: .; d_gene: .; v_gene: TRBV19; j_gene: TRBJ2-1; CDR3aa: CASSIVALAGNEQFF; CDR3nt: TGTGCCAGTAGTATAGTAGCCCTCGCCGGCAATGAGCAGTTCTTC
len: 14; abundance: .; d_gene: TRBD2; v_gene: TRBV5-8; j_gene: TRBJ2-7; CDR3aa: CASSFGGVTYEQYF; CDR3nt: TGTGCCAGCAGCTTCGGGGGGGTAACCTACGAGCAGTACTTC
len: 13; abundance: .; d_gene: TRBD1; v_gene: TRBV28; j_gene: TRBJ1-6; CDR3aa: CASDGQGNSPLHF; CDR3nt: TGTGCCAGCGATGGACAGGGAAATTCACCCCTCCACTTT
len: 16; abundance: once; d_gene: TRBD2; v_gene: TRBV11-2; j_gene: TRBJ2-5; CDR3aa: CASSLATSGGAETQYF; CDR3nt: TGTGCCAGCAGCTTAGCAACTAGCGGGGGGGCGGAGACCCAGTACTTC
len: 16; abundance: once; d_gene: TRBD2; v_gene: TRBV4-3; j_gene: TRBJ2-1; CDR3aa: CASSQASGGANNEQFF; CDR3nt: TGCGCCAGCAGCCAAGCTAGCGGAGGGGCCAACAATGAGCAGTTCTTC
len: 12; abundance: .; d_gene: .; v_gene: TRBV4-2; j_gene: TRBJ2-3; CDR3aa: CASSQRGNTQYF; CDR3nt: TGTGCCAGCAGCCAAAGAGGAAATACGCAGTATTTT
len: 14; abundance: .; d_gene: TRBD2; v_gene: TRBV28; j_gene: TRBJ2-3; CDR3aa: CASSSSGSSSTQYF; CDR3nt: TGTGCCAGCAGTTCTAGCGGGAGTTCCAGCACGCAGTATTTT
len: 15; abundance: .; d_gene: TRBD2; v_gene: TRBV14; j_gene: TRBJ2-3; CDR3aa: CASSRGGSTTDTQYF; CDR3nt: TGTGCCAGCAGTAGAGGCGGGAGCACTACAGATACGCAGTATTTT
len: 13; abundance: few; d_gene: .; v_gene: TRBV5-1; j_gene: TRBJ2-7; CDR3aa: CASSWDKSYEQYF; CDR3nt: TGCGCCAGCAGCTGGGACAAATCCTACGAGCAGTACTTC
len: 12; abundance: .; d_gene: .; v_gene: TRBV3-1/TRBV3-2; j_gene: TRBJ1-2; CDR3aa: CASSQVQGSYTF; CDR3nt: TGTGCCAGCAGCCAAGTTCAGGGGAGCTACACCTTC
len: 15; abundance: .; d_gene: TRBD1; v_gene: TRBV5-4; j_gene: TRBJ1-1; CDR3aa: CASSSTGAWGTEAFF; CDR3nt: TGTGCCAGCAGTTCCACAGGGGCCTGGGGTACTGAAGCTTTCTTT
len: 13; abundance: .; d_gene: .; v_gene: TRBV6-1; j_gene: TRBJ1-2; CDR3aa: CASSERENYGYTF; CDR3nt: TGTGCCAGCAGTGAGCGGGAAAACTATGGCTACACCTTC
len: 16; abundance: .; d_gene: TRBD1; v_gene: TRBV2; j_gene: TRBJ2-3; CDR3aa: CASIPFGQESTDTQYF; CDR3nt: TGTGCCAGCATTCCCTTCGGACAGGAGAGCACAGATACGCAGTATTTT
len: 15; abundance: .; d_gene: .; v_gene: TRBV5-1; j_gene: TRBJ1-2; CDR3aa: CASSLTTETGGGYTF; CDR3nt: TGCGCCAGCAGCTTGACCACAGAGACAGGTGGAGGCTACACCTTC
len: 14; abundance: .; d_gene: .; v_gene: TRBV28; j_gene: TRBJ1-5; CDR3aa: CASSPPTGNQPQHF; CDR3nt: TGTGCCAGCAGCCCTCCGACAGGCAATCAGCCCCAGCATTTT
len: 14; abundance: .; d_gene: .; v_gene: TRBV6-5; j_gene: TRBJ1-4; CDR3aa: CASRRDVTNEKLFF; CDR3nt: TGTGCCAGCAGGCGGGACGTGACTAATGAAAAACTGTTTTTT
len: 15; abundance: .; d_gene: TRBD1; v_gene: TRBV28; j_gene: TRBJ1-2; CDR3aa: CASSSQGLDNYGYTF; CDR3nt: TGTGCCAGCAGTTCACAGGGGTTGGATAACTATGGCTACACCTTC
len: 14; abundance: .; d_gene: .; v_gene: TRBV9; j_gene: TRBJ1-1; CDR3aa: CASSVGQRNTEAFF; CDR3nt: TGTGCCAGCAGCGTAGGACAGAGGAACACTGAAGCTTTCTTT
len: 18; abundance: .; d_gene: .; v_gene: TRBV29-1; j_gene: TRBJ2-6; CDR3aa: CSVEDPTGHVSGANVLTF; CDR3nt: TGCAGCGTTGAAGATCCGACAGGACACGTCTCTGGGGCCAACGTCCTGACTTTC
len: 14; abundance: .; d_gene: .; v_gene: TRBV5-1; j_gene: TRBJ1-2; CDR3aa: CASSLGRRGSGYTF; CDR3nt: TGCGCCAGCAGCTTGGGTCGCAGGGGATCGGGCTACACCTTC
len: 15; abundance: .; d_gene: TRBD1; v_gene: TRBV6-5; j_gene: TRBJ2-7; CDR3aa: CASSYSRAGGREQYF; CDR3nt: TGTGCCAGCAGTTACTCGCGGGCAGGGGGTCGGGAGCAGTACTTC
len: 13; abundance: medium-sized; d_gene: .; v_gene: TRBV19; j_gene: TRBJ1-6; CDR3aa: CASSVGTNSPLHF; CDR3nt: TGTGCCAGTTCCGTGGGCACAAATTCACCCCTCCACTTT
len: 15; abundance: .; d_gene: TRBD1; v_gene: TRBV6-4; j_gene: TRBJ1-3; CDR3aa: CASSDRTGETNTIYF; CDR3nt: TGTGCCAGCAGTGACAGGACAGGGGAGACGAACACCATATATTTT
len: 15; abundance: .; d_gene: .; v_gene: TRBV7-6; j_gene: TRBJ2-1; CDR3aa: CASSLEGGFYNEQFF; CDR3nt: TGTGCCAGCAGCTTGGAGGGGGGGTTCTACAATGAGCAGTTCTTC
len: 14; abundance: .; d_gene: TRBD1; v_gene: TRBV20-1; j_gene: TRBJ2-3; CDR3aa: CSASLTGATDTQYF; CDR3nt: TGCAGTGCTAGTCTAACAGGGGCCACAGATACGCAGTATTTT
len: 13; abundance: .; d_gene: .; v_gene: TRBV7-2; j_gene: TRBJ1-1; CDR3aa: CASSSISQGEAFF; CDR3nt: TGTGCCAGCAGCTCGATCAGTCAGGGTGAAGCTTTCTTT
len: 14; abundance: .; d_gene: .; v_gene: TRBV30; j_gene: TRBJ1-1; CDR3aa: CAWMLRQRDTEAFF; CDR3nt: TGTGCCTGGATGTTACGACAGCGAGACACTGAAGCTTTCTTT
len: 14; abundance: .; d_gene: .; v_gene: TRBV5-4; j_gene: TRBJ1-2; CDR3aa: CASSLGEAPYGYTF; CDR3nt: TGTGCCAGCAGCTTGGGAGAGGCCCCCTATGGCTACACCTTC
len: 15; abundance: .; d_gene: TRBD2; v_gene: TRBV10-2; j_gene: TRBJ2-5; CDR3aa: CASSATSGNRETQYF; CDR3nt: TGCGCCAGCAGTGCCACTAGCGGGAACCGAGAGACCCAGTACTTC
len: 15; abundance: once; d_gene: .; v_gene: TRBV6-1; j_gene: TRBJ1-5; CDR3aa: CASSEPTAFRQPQHF; CDR3nt: TGTGCCAGCAGTGAGCCGACAGCGTTCCGGCAGCCCCAGCATTTT
len: 15; abundance: .; d_gene: TRBD1; v_gene: TRBV24-1; j_gene: TRBJ2-7; CDR3aa: CATSDSKTGVYEQYF; CDR3nt: TGTGCCACCAGTGACTCTAAGACAGGGGTCTACGAGCAGTACTTC